Listed below are T cell receptor beta chains from one sample, sequenced in a study of cytomegalovirus exposure and HLA in healthy donors. Produced via immunoSEQ multiplex PCR; TCRdb's table is partial and in-frame only. The data contain a few hundred thousand clones, 75% to 90% of them seen just once; the ten biggest clones take up under 0.85%. The specimen was PBMCs. These receptors originate from a woman younger than 30 in good health and CMV-seronegative. Both conserved end residues are part of each CDR3. Each record gives: clone size, J gene, D gene, V gene, CDR3 protein, CDR3 DNA. A D gene is named only where the DNA matches it firmly. The size entry is marked missing in some rows and otherwise reads once, few, many or a size class.

NA,TRBJ2-3,TRBD2,TRBV2,CASNTRGLAPTDTQYF,TGTGCCAGCAACACTCGGGGACTAGCTCCCACAGATACGCAGTATTTT
NA,TRBJ2-7,TRBD2,TRBV6-5,CASSYTGLAGHYEQYF,TGTGCCAGCAGTTACACGGGACTAGCGGGCCACTACGAGCAGTACTTC
NA,TRBJ2-2,NA,TRBV28,CASRPRGWDTGELFF,TGTGCCAGCAGGCCCCGGGGGTGGGACACCGGGGAGCTGTTTTTT
NA,TRBJ2-7,TRBD2,TRBV4-1,CASSHPGLAGFYEQYF,TGCGCCAGCAGCCACCCCGGACTAGCGGGTTTCTACGAGCAGTACTTC
NA,TRBJ2-7,TRBD1,TRBV28,CASISGGTYEQYF,TGTGCCAGCATTTCAGGGGGCACCTACGAGCAGTACTTC
NA,TRBJ2-1,TRBD2,TRBV6-1,CASSEEASGSPQFF,TGTGCCAGCAGTGAAGAGGCTAGCGGGTCCCCGCAGTTCTTC
NA,TRBJ1-1,TRBD1,TRBV29-1,CSVALQGVGTEAFF,TGCAGCGTCGCCCTTCAGGGGGTTGGCACTGAAGCTTTCTTT
NA,TRBJ2-1,TRBD2,TRBV7-3,CASSTGLAGGPHNEQFF,TGTGCCAGCAGCACCGGACTAGCGGGAGGGCCCCACAATGAGCAGTTCTTC
NA,TRBJ2-1,NA,TRBV4-1,CASSHPYNEQFF,TGCGCCAGCAGCCACCCGTACAATGAGCAGTTCTTC
NA,TRBJ2-7,NA,TRBV11-2,CASSQGHGAYEQYF,TGTGCCAGCAGCCAAGGACACGGTGCCTACGAGCAGTACTTC
NA,TRBJ2-1,NA,TRBV9,CASSVGSDSYNEQFF,TGTGCCAGCAGCGTAGGGAGCGACTCCTACAATGAGCAGTTCTTC
NA,TRBJ2-7,TRBD2,TRBV27,CASRTSGYYEQYF,TGTGCCAGCAGGACTAGCGGATACTACGAGCAGTACTTC
NA,TRBJ2-7,TRBD2,TRBV5-6,CASSRRTSGLYEQYF,TGTGCCAGCAGCCGTAGGACTAGCGGACTCTACGAGCAGTACTTC
NA,TRBJ2-1,NA,TRBV6-6,CASSYSARNNEQFF,TGTGCCAGCAGTTACTCGGCCAGAAACAATGAGCAGTTCTTC
NA,TRBJ2-2,NA,TRBV15,CATSRSAGELFF,TGTGCCACCAGCAGGAGCGCCGGGGAGCTGTTTTTT
NA,TRBJ1-2,TRBD1,TRBV7-2,CASSLDAGQGGDYGYTF,TGTGCCAGCAGCTTAGATGCGGGACAGGGCGGAGACTATGGCTACACCTTC
NA,TRBJ2-7,TRBD2,TRBV28,CASRLGLAGGLDYEQYF,TGTGCCAGCAGGCTAGGACTAGCGGGAGGGCTGGACTACGAGCAGTACTTC
NA,TRBJ1-1,TRBD1,TRBV30,CAWSTGIPTEAFF,TGTGCCTGGTCGACAGGGATCCCCACTGAAGCTTTCTTT
once,TRBJ2-3,TRBD2,TRBV12-5,CASAGTSGSTDTQYF,TGTGCTAGTGCCGGGACTAGCGGTAGCACAGATACGCAGTATTTT
NA,TRBJ2-7,TRBD2,TRBV27,CASRPGTSGYEQYF,TGTGCCAGCAGACCCGGGACTAGCGGCTACGAGCAGTACTTC
NA,TRBJ2-5,TRBD1,TRBV30,CAWSNRGRETQYF,TGTGCCTGGAGCAACAGGGGGCGAGAGACCCAGTACTTC
NA,TRBJ1-4,NA,TRBV28,CASSFEGRNEKLFF,TGTGCCAGCAGTTTTGAGGGGAGGAACGAAAAACTGTTTTTT
few,TRBJ2-7,TRBD1,TRBV6-5,CASSWVDRGLYEQYF,TGTGCCAGCAGTTGGGTGGACAGGGGGCTCTACGAGCAGTACTTC
NA,TRBJ1-1,TRBD1,TRBV6-5,CASSQDRVGTEAFF,TGTGCCAGCAGCCAAGACAGGGTGGGCACTGAAGCTTTCTTT
NA,TRBJ2-1,NA,TRBV7-8,CASSLAGLYYNEQFF,TGTGCCAGCAGCTTAGCCGGACTATATTACAATGAGCAGTTCTTC
NA,TRBJ1-2,NA,TRBV19,CASSLGLTGNGYTF,TGTGCCAGTAGTCTAGGGTTGACAGGAAATGGCTACACCTTC
NA,TRBJ1-1,NA,TRBV29-1,CSVGQEAFF,TGCAGCGTGGGACAAGAAGCTTTCTTT
NA,TRBJ1-4,TRBD1,TRBV5-1,CASSLETGQGFRAFNEKLFF,TGCGCCAGCAGCTTGGAAACGGGACAGGGTTTTCGGGCCTTTAATGAAAAACTGTTTTTT
NA,TRBJ2-2,NA,TRBV18,CASSPRRLESNTGELFF,TGTGCCAGCTCACCACGCCGACTGGAATCGAACACCGGGGAGCTGTTTTTT
NA,TRBJ1-1,TRBD1,TRBV9,CASSPQTGRAFF,TGTGCCAGCAGCCCACAGACAGGGCGGGCTTTCTTT
NA,TRBJ2-7,NA,TRBV5-1,CASSLVGATYEQYF,TGCGCCAGCAGCTTGGTTGGGGCCACCTACGAGCAGTACTTC
NA,TRBJ1-5,TRBD1,TRBV13,CASSESTGWQPQHF,TGTGCCAGCAGTGAGTCGACAGGGTGGCAGCCCCAGCATTTT
once,TRBJ2-7,NA,TRBV6-5,CASSRTGYEQYF,TGTGCCAGCAGTCGCACAGGCTACGAGCAGTACTTC
NA,TRBJ1-1,NA,TRBV7-9,CASSSRGLANTEAFF,TGTGCCAGCAGCTCGAGGGGACTAGCGAACACTGAAGCTTTCTTT
once,TRBJ1-1,NA,TRBV28,CASRPQGGYTEAFF,TGTGCCAGCAGGCCACAGGGTGGGTACACTGAAGCTTTCTTT
NA,TRBJ2-2,TRBD1,TRBV5-6,CASRPQGQANTGELFF,TGTGCCAGCAGGCCCCAGGGACAGGCGAACACCGGGGAGCTGTTTTTT
NA,TRBJ1-2,TRBD1,TRBV27,CASSSLDRVYGYTF,TGTGCCAGCAGTTCCCTTGACAGGGTCTATGGCTACACCTTC
NA,TRBJ1-3,NA,TRBV28,CASTKWGVGSSSGNTIYF,TGTGCCAGCACCAAGTGGGGAGTCGGTTCGAGCTCTGGAAACACCATATATTTT
NA,TRBJ1-5,TRBD1,TRBV28,CASSTGQGKGQPQHF,TGTGCCAGCAGCACGGGACAGGGAAAAGGACAGCCCCAGCATTTT
once,TRBJ2-3,NA,TRBV7-3,CASSRSGSTDTQYF,TGTGCCAGCAGCCGTTCCGGTAGCACAGATACGCAGTATTTT
NA,TRBJ1-5,NA,TRBV2,CASSEDSGNQPQHF,TGTGCCAGCAGTGAGGACAGCGGCAATCAGCCCCAGCATTTT
NA,TRBJ1-2,NA,TRBV6-5,CASSYRDYGYTF,TGTGCCAGCAGTTACCGTGACTATGGCTACACCTTC
NA,TRBJ2-1,NA,TRBV5-4,CASSFSLNEQFF,TGTGCCAGCAGCTTCTCCTTGAATGAGCAGTTCTTC
NA,TRBJ2-1,TRBD2,TRBV6-5,CASSPGGGRYNEQFF,TGTGCCAGCAGCCCCGGGGGGGGAAGATACAATGAGCAGTTCTTC
NA,TRBJ1-2,TRBD1,TRBV6-5,CASTLDRGNYGYTF,TGTGCCAGCACCCTGGACAGGGGGAACTATGGCTACACCTTC
NA,TRBJ2-3,NA,TRBV5-1,CASSARPAGGTDTQYF,TGCGCCAGCAGCGCCAGACCGGCCGGGGGCACAGATACGCAGTATTTT